The 14 T cell receptor beta chains below all came from one sample that was sequenced in a study of cytomegalovirus exposure and HLA in healthy donors. The primer mix had 60 Vbeta and 13 Jbeta primers. Profiled with immunoSEQ multiplex PCR; TCRdb holds only in-frame clones, not every one. The sample holds around 91,000 clones, 55% to 75% seen once. Material: PBMCs. These receptors were collected from a man in his fifties or sixties in good health and CMV-seronegative.

The rearrangement links TRBV11-3 to TRBJ2-7; D gene unclear. Trimming removed 5 bases from V and 6 bases from J, with 8 bases in between. The CDR3 has 11 residues. Germline-derived CDR1 and CDR2 are SGHNT and YENEEA. The CDR3 loop is CASSTQREQYF. The CDR3 DNA is TGTGCCAGCAGCACTCAGCGCGAGCAGTACTTC.

J is TRBJ1-5 and V is TRBV6-1; possible D gene TRBD1, 6 bases. Germline CDR1 MNHNS, CDR2 SASEGT. The CDR3 has 15 residues. Trimming shortened V by 7 bases and J by 2 bases, and 15 bases separated the two germline ends. The CDR3 DNA reads as TGTGCCAGCATGATTCAGGGGATTGGCAATCAGCCCCAGCATTTT. Protein sequence: CASMIQGIGNQPQHF.

The chain is built from TRBV2 and TRBJ1-4; a weak D match, TRBD1 (6 bases). Trimming removed 5 bases at V and 7 bases at J, with 14 bases between. Germline-derived CDR1 and CDR2 are SNHLY and FYNNEI. This CDR3 is built from 14 residues. The CDR3 DNA reads TGTGCCAGCAGTTTCAGGGGTTTGGGTGAAAAACTGTTTTTT. As protein: CASSFRGLGEKLFF.

This chain joins TRBV19 and TRBJ2-3; 7 nucleotides agree with TRBD2. V trimming: 9 bases; J trimming: 3 bases; junction bases outside the gene matches: 9. The CDR3 covers 14 residues. Per the germline V gene, CDR1 is LNHDA and CDR2 is SQIVND (reference sequence). For the CDR3, the DNA is TGTGCCAGCGCTCTAGCGGACTTGACAGATACGCAGTATTTT. Protein: CASALADLTDTQYF.

On this clone itself: The junction differs from germline at one of its ends, possibly a read error. The chain recombines TRBV5-6 with TRBJ2-2; D possibly corresponds to TRBD2 (6 bases). Germline lookup yields CDR1 SGHDT and CDR2 YYEEEE. The CDR3 contains 19 residues. The DNA of the CDR3 is TGTGCCAGCAGCTTGTATAGGGGATCAGGAATTTCGAACACCGGGGGGCTGTTTTTT. This encodes CASSLYRGSGISNTGGLFF. Full variable domain (rest looked up from reference TRBV5-6 and TRBJ2-2): DAGVTQSPTHLIKTRGQQVTLRCSPKSGHDTVSWYQQALGQGPQFIFQYYEEEERQRGNFPDRFSGHQFPNYSSELNVNALLLGDSALYLCASSLYRGSGISNTGGLFFGEGSRLTVL.

The chain carries TRBV5-1 and TRBJ1-3; weak D call: TRBD1 (5 bases). The CDR3 is 17 residues long. The ends were cut back, 4 bases at V and 3 bases at J, with 20 bases in the middle. In germline, CDR1 is SGHRS, CDR2 YFSETQ. This chain's CDR3 is CASSPIGARAHGNTIYF. In DNA form, the CDR3 reads TGCGCCAGCAGCCCCATAGGGGCCCGGGCGCATGGAAACACCATATATTTT. The full variable domain, its missing parts supplied by reference TRBV5-1 and TRBJ1-3, is KAGVTQTPRYLIKTRGQQVTLSCSPISGHRSVSWYQQTPGQGLQFLFEYFSETQRNKGNFPGRFSGRQFSNSRSEMNVSTLELGDSALYLCASSPIGARAHGNTIYFGEGSWLTVV.

Only a few counts were recorded for this clone. The rearrangement links TRBV7-9 to TRBJ2-7; TRBD1 might be the D (5 bases). Germline-derived CDR1 and CDR2 are SEHNR and FQNEAQ (reference sequence). Trimming removed 4 bases from V and 0 bases from J, with 19 bases in between. The CDR3 has 17 amino acids. CDR3 DNA sequence: TGTGCCAGCAGCTCAAAGACGTCTGGGCAGGGCTCCTACGAGCAGTACTTC. It specifies CASSSKTSGQGSYEQYF.

The chain uses TRBV7-9 and TRBJ1-6; D perhaps matches TRBD1 (5 bases). The V end lost 6 bases, the J end lost 9 bases, and 15 bases lay between the germline ends. CDR1 is SEHNR, CDR2 FQNEAQ, per germline (reference sequence). The CDR3 spans 14 residues. In nucleotides, the CDR3 is TGTGCCAGCAGATCTGGAAGGGGAGGTTCACCCCTCCACTTT. Amino acid sequence: CASRSGRGGSPLHF.

The chain employs TRBV18 and TRBJ2-7, with 10 bases lining up with TRBD1. This CDR3 is 15 amino acids long. Germline V gene sequence: CDR1 KGHSH, CDR2 LQKENI. The J segment lost 3 bases and the V segment lost 3 bases, leaving 5 bases of the junction unmatched. The CDR3: CASSPPGQGRYEQYF. CDR3 DNA: TGTGCCAGCTCACCCCCGGGACAGGGGCGCTACGAGCAGTACTTC.

This clone has a handful of counts. The genes are TRBV9 and TRBJ1-6, with 7 nucleotides matching TRBD1. V lost 7 bases to trimming and J lost 10 bases; unmatched junction nucleotides: 11. CDR1 and CDR2 (germline): SGDLS, YYNGEE. The CDR3 runs to 14 residues. CDR3 in amino acids: CASRGQGVWSPLHF. CDR3 in DNA: TGTGCCAGCCGGGGGCAGGGGGTTTGGTCACCCCTCCACTTT.

The rearrangement uses TRBV11-3 and TRBJ2-3; 9 bases align to TRBD1. Germline V gene sequence: CDR1 SGHNT, CDR2 YENEEA. The CDR3 is 16 amino acids. The V gene end was trimmed by 5 bases and the J gene end by 3 bases; junction bases not matched to a gene: 9. The CDR3 reads CASSSWGQGGTDTQYF. CDR3 in DNA: TGTGCCAGCAGCAGCTGGGGACAGGGCGGGACAGATACGCAGTATTTT.

This rearrangement joins TRBV5-8 to TRBJ1-1; D is uncertain. V was trimmed by 0 bases and J by 4 bases, leaving 13 bases between them. Germline V CDR1 and CDR2: SGHTS, YDEGEE. This CDR3 is built from 15 residues. The CDR3, as DNA: TGTGCCAGCAGCTTGGATTGGGGAGGGCGCACTGAAGCTTTCTTT. It translates to CASSLDWGGRTEAFF.

The chain is built from TRBV18 and TRBJ1-4, with TRBD1 matching 10 bases. The V segment lost 3 bases and the J segment 8 bases; nucleotides outside the gene matches: 3. Germline V gene data show CDR1 as KGHSH and CDR2 as LQKENI. The CDR3 runs to 14 residues. CDR3 region: CASSPGTGEEKLFF. Here the CDR3 DNA reads TGTGCCAGCTCACCTGGGACAGGGGAGGAAAAACTGTTTTTT. The variable domain in full, completed from reference TRBV18 and TRBJ1-4, reads NAGVMQNPRHLVRRRGQEARLRCSPMKGHSHVYWYRQLPEEGLKFMVYLQKENIIDESGMPKERFSAEFPKEGPSILRIQQVVRGDSAAYFCASSPGTGEEKLFFGSGTQLSVL.

CDR3 residues: CASSYSTRTEAFF. CDR3 bases: TGTGCCAGCAGTTACTCGACAAGGACTGAAGCTTTCTTT. This chain joins TRBV6-5 and TRBJ1-1; the D is unclear. The CDR3 covers 13 residues. Germline V gene sequence: CDR1 MNHEY, CDR2 SVGAGI. Trimming removed 0 bases from V and 5 bases from J, with 7 bases in between.